The present entry profiles one T cell receptor (beta chain) with its context. This CDR3 is built from 14 residues. Per the germline V gene, CDR1 is MNHEY and CDR2 is SVGAGI. V was clipped by 7 bases and J by 0 bases, with 10 bases between them. The sample originates from a study of blood T cells in healthy people across ages. Study summary: Per every two T cells, about one barcoded beta molecule was captured by template switching.

Alongside a J-beta primer mix, a sample-barcoded 5' primer served in a second PCR lasting roughly 7 to 11 cycles. The authors tagged each cDNA molecule using a template-switch adaptor with 12 random nucleotides. Every sample returned 3 million or more CDR3-containing paired-end reads. TCRdb ran MiXCR on the 5' RACE reads and lists one entry per CDR3 protein. This sample has hundreds of thousands of distinct CDR3 sequences, with 25% to 30% found just once. Sequencing used blood. The TCR was taken from a woman of 80 years or more in good health. V gene TRBV6-5 combines with J gene TRBJ1-5, with D unclear. This chain's CDR3 is CASNEVYSNQPQHF. The CDR3 DNA reads TGTGCCAGCAATGAAGTCTATAGCAATCAGCCCCAGCATTTT.